This T cell receptor beta chain was recorded in a study of T cell responses to AZD1222 COVID-19 vaccine. Whole-study findings and limits: Repertoires were sampled only after the peak T cell response. The donor cohort was predominantly white British with a female majority, and clonal diversity may have been underestimated.

Combined were second doses at about 4 or about 12 weeks. CDR1 is LNHDA and CDR2 is SQIVND in the germline V gene (reference sequence). This CDR3 has 16 amino acids. V lost 3 bases and J lost 2; bases outside the gene matches: 7. Comment on this clone: Its specificity is unknown.

Assay: immunoSEQ multiplex PCR; the TCRdb copy retains only in-frame clones and omits some. The data show 150,000 to 200,000 clones, with 90% to 95% seen just once and 5.1% held by the top ten. The TCR was taken from an adult who received the AZD1222 COVID-19 vaccine. The specimen was peripheral blood, collected 28 days after the second AZD1222 dose. The rearrangement joins TRBV19 to TRBJ2-1; 7 bases line up with TRBD1. The CDR3 DNA follows: TGTGCCAGTAGTATCGGGACAGCTGCGGCCTACAATGAGCAGTTCTTC. Residues: CASSIGTAAAYNEQFF.